A single T cell receptor beta chain is shown here with its context. Using a J-beta primer mix together with a sample-barcoded 5' primer, a second PCR was run for about 7 to 12 cycles. In TCRdb, the 5' RACE reads were re-called with MiXCR into one record per CDR3 protein. The sample has about 620,000 distinct CDR3 sequences, under 25% seen once; the top ten hold under 4%. This record belongs to a study of blood T cells in healthy people across ages. Losses at the gene ends were 0 bases for V and 5 bases for J; bases not matched to a gene: 3. CDR1 and CDR2 (germline): SGHRS, YFSETQ. The CDR3 sequence is 16 residues long.

The chain carries TRBV5-1 and TRBJ2-5, with TRBD2 matching 14 bases. The sequence derives from a man between 65 and 85 years old in good health. Sequencing was carried out using blood. CDR3 loop: CASSLDGLAGGETQYF. DNA of the CDR3: TGCGCCAGCAGCTTGGATGGACTAGCGGGAGGTGAGACCCAGTACTTC.